These 3 T cell receptor beta chains came from one sample sequenced in a study of early T cells in non-severe SARS-CoV-2 infection. TCRdb fed the 5' RACE reads into MiXCR, producing one record per CDR3 protein. The sample holds about 70,000 distinct CDR3 sequences, roughly 15% seen once. The specimen was whole blood, collected at baseline. The receptors were gathered from an adult who was a healthcare worker with PCR-confirmed SARS-CoV-2 infection or an uninfected control (not recorded which).

Turning to this clonotype: Given a much more abundant clone one base away, this may be a read error. V gene TRBV20-1 combines with J gene TRBJ2-5; D might be TRBD2 (5 bases). With 8 bases removed from V and 4 bases from J, the gap between germline ends came to 17 bases. In germline, CDR1 is DFQATT, CDR2 SNEGSKA (reference sequence). The CDR3 runs to 13 residues. CDR3 in DNA: TGCAGTACTACCTCCAGAGGGCCAGAGACCCAGTACTTC. The encoded protein is CSTTSRGPETQYF.

The chain links TRBV14 to TRBJ2-3, with D possibly matching TRBD2 (5 bases). Per the germline V gene, CDR1 is SGHDN and CDR2 is FVKESK. V was cut by 2 bases and J by 6 bases, with 9 bases left in between. The CDR3 runs 13 residues. The CDR3, as DNA: TGTGCCAGCAGCCAAATCGGGGTGGATACGCAGTATTTT. Translated, it gives CASSQIGVDTQYF.

This rearrangement joins TRBV7-8 to TRBJ1-1; D gene uncertain. The CDR3 extends over 14 amino acids. Trimming stripped 5 bases from V and 0 bases from J, with 10 bases between. Germline assignment: CDR1 SGHVS and CDR2 FQNEAQ. CDR3 amino acids: CASSKVNLNTEAFF. CDR3 DNA: TGTGCCAGCAGCAAGGTAAACTTGAACACTGAAGCTTTCTTT. Full variable domain (rest looked up from reference TRBV7-8 and TRBJ1-1): GAGVSQSPRYKVAKRGQDVALRCDPISGHVSLFWYQQALGQGPEFLTYFQNEAQLDKSGLPSDRFFAERPEGSVSTLKIQRTQQEDSAVYLCASSKVNLNTEAFFGQGTRLTVV.